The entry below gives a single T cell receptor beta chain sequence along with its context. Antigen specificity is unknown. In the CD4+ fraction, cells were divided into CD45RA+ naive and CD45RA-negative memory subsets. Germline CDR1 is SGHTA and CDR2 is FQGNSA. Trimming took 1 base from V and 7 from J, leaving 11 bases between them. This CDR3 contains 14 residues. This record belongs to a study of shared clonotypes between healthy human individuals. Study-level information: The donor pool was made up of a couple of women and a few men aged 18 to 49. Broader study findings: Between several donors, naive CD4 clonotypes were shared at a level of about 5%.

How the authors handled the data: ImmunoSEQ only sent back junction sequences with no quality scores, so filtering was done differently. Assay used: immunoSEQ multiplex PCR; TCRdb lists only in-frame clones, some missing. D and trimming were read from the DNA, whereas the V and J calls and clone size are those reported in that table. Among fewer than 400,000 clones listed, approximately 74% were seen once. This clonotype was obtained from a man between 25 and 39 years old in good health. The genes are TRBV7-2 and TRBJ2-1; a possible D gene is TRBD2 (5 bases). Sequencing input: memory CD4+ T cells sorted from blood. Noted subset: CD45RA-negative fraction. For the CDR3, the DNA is TGTGCCAGCAGCTTAGGGAGGTGGGATAATGAGCAGTTCTTC. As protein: CASSLGRWDNEQFF.